This TCR beta chain was recorded in a study of blood T cell repertoires in COVID-19. The authors' processing: By means of reference gene primer amplification, nucleated cell counts were estimated. Libraries were prepared by immunoSEQ multiplex PCR; TCRdb keeps only in-frame clonotypes and omits some of them. Clone size and V and J calls were adopted from that table, with D and trimming inferred from the DNA. This repertoire shows about 160,000 clones, approximately 79% found once; its top ten account for under 9%. V shed 1 base and J 0 bases; nucleotides not matched to a gene: 9. This CDR3 has 18 residues. CDR1 is SGHRS, CDR2 YFSETQ, per germline.

The sample taken for sequencing was peripheral blood. The source is a woman aged 40-49 years with COVID-19, enrolled during active disease. V and J are TRBV5-1 and TRBJ2-1, with 8 nucleotides matching TRBD2. In DNA, the CDR3 is TGCGCCAGCAGCTTGACTAGCGGCATATCCTACTCCTACAATGAGCAGTTCTTC. Amino acid sequence: CASSLTSGISYSYNEQFF.